The 2 T cell receptor beta chains below all came from one sample that was sequenced in a study of cytomegalovirus exposure and HLA in healthy donors. The protocol was immunoSEQ multiplex PCR, while the TCRdb copy is restricted to in-frame clones and leaves out a portion. The sample holds 45,000 to 70,000 clones, about 92% seen once. Material: PBMCs. Receptor source: a woman younger than 35 in good health and CMV-seronegative.

The J gene is TRBJ1-4, the V gene TRBV28; perhaps TRBD1 as D (6 bases). Deletions cut 3 bases from V and 4 bases from J, with 9 bases between. This CDR3 contains 14 residues. The germline V gene has CDR1 MDHEN and CDR2 SYDVKM. This CDR3 is CASSFPRGNEKLFF. Written as DNA, the CDR3 is TGTGCCAGCAGTTTCCCCAGGGGTAATGAAAAACTGTTTTTT.

This clone has just a few counts. The V gene is TRBV5-6, the J gene TRBJ2-3; 8 nucleotides match TRBD2. The J segment lost 2 bases and the V segment lost 3 bases, leaving 5 bases of the junction unmatched. The germline CDR1 and CDR2 sequences are SGHDT and YYEEEE. The CDR3 spans 15 residues. This CDR3 is CASSYGLADTDTQYF. The CDR3 coding sequence is TGTGCCAGCAGCTACGGACTAGCAGACACAGATACGCAGTATTTT.